The 10 T cell receptor beta chains below all came from one sample that was sequenced in a study of shared clonotypes between healthy human individuals. Terminally differentiated effector memory CD45RA+ cells were excluded by CCR7 positive selection of CD45RO-negative cells. The table came from immunoSEQ multiplex PCR; TCRdb's copy has only in-frame clones and leaves some out. The sample consists of about 1,900,000 clones, about 94% of them appearing once. The sample consisted of naive CD8+ T cells sorted from blood. The receptor set was obtained from a man aged 18 to 35 in good health.

In regard to this clone: The sample carries other DNA sequences with the same CDR3. The chain couples TRBV9 to TRBJ1-1; D is undetermined. Looked up from germline, CDR1 is SGDLS and CDR2 is YYNGEE. The CDR3 totals 13 residues. Between the trimmed V and J ends, which lost 2 bases and 1 base, there was a span of 6 bases. The chain's CDR3 is CASSVRENTEAFF. The CDR3 DNA sequence: TGTGCCAGCAGCGTCCGTGAGAACACTGAAGCTTTCTTT. Full variable domain (outside the CDR3, taken from reference TRBV9 and TRBJ1-1): DSGVTQTPKHLITATGQRVTLRCSPRSGDLSVYWYQQSLDQGLQFLIQYYNGEERAKGNILERFSAQQFPDLHSELNLSSLELGDSALYFCASSVRENTEAFFGQGTRLTVV.

The rearrangement uses TRBV28 and TRBJ1-3, with D uncertain. The CDR3 runs 15 residues. The V and J ends lost 4 bases and 4 bases respectively, with 14 bases between them. Germline V CDR1 and CDR2: MDHEN, SYDVKM. CDR3 in amino acids: CASSSTTRRGNTIYF. The CDR3 nucleotides are TGTGCCAGCAGTTCCACGACCCGGAGGGGAAACACCATATATTTT.

J is TRBJ2-7 and V is TRBV19, with D uncertain. Trimming left V 1 base short and J 0 bases short, with 7 bases between. CDR3 size: 14 residues. Germline CDR1 and CDR2: LNHDA and SQIVND (reference sequence). The CDR3 sequence is CASSIGSASYEQYF. The CDR3 coding sequence is TGTGCCAGTAGTATAGGGAGCGCCTCCTACGAGCAGTACTTC. Combining the CDR3 with reference TRBV19 and TRBJ2-7 gives the whole variable domain DGGITQSPKYLFRKEGQNVTLSCEQNLNHDAMYWYRQDPGQGLRLIYYSQIVNDFQKGDIAEGYSVSREKKESFPLTVTSAQKNPTAFYLCASSIGSASYEQYFGPGTRLTVT.

The chain joins TRBV6-5 to TRBJ2-3, with D hard to call. The CDR3 is made up of 15 amino acids. The V end was cut by 2 bases, the J end by 0 bases, with 9 bases between. Germline V gene lookup returns CDR1 MNHEY and CDR2 SVGAGI. CDR3: CASSYVTDSTDTQYF. The DNA of the CDR3 is TGTGCCAGCAGTTACGTGACCGATAGCACAGATACGCAGTATTTT.

This clone was seen only a few times. DNA for the CDR3: TGCGCCAGCAGCCAAGATTGGAGCTCCTACGAGCAGTACTTC. Amino acid sequence: CASSQDWSSYEQYF. This chain links TRBV4-1 with TRBJ2-7; the D is unclear. Looked up from germline, CDR1 is MGHRA and CDR2 is YSYEKL. Trimming pared 0 bases from V and 0 bases from J, leaving 6 bases between. This CDR3 spans 14 amino acids.

This clone has a single count. V gene TRBV4-1 combines with J gene TRBJ2-1; TRBD2 matches 9 bases. This CDR3 contains 17 residues. The J segment lost 3 bases and the V segment lost 4 bases, leaving 10 bases of the junction unmatched. CDR1 and CDR2 (germline): MGHRA, YSYEKL. The CDR3 here is CASSPYPGLADYNEQFF. CDR3 DNA: TGCGCCAGCAGCCCGTACCCGGGACTAGCAGACTACAATGAGCAGTTCTTC.

This clone was recorded once. The chain couples TRBV10-3 to TRBJ2-2; 9 nucleotides align to TRBD2. V lost 3 bases to trimming and J lost 0 bases; unmatched junction nucleotides: 5. This CDR3 has 17 amino acids. From germline, CDR1 is ENHRY and CDR2 SYGVKD. The CDR3: CAISEVLAGANTGELFF. CDR3 in DNA: TGTGCCATCAGTGAAGTGTTAGCGGGGGCGAACACCGGGGAGCTGTTTTTT.

The chain uses TRBV5-1 and TRBJ2-4; a weak D match, TRBD1 (6 bases). The CDR3 is made up of 16 amino acids. The ends were cut back, 4 bases at V and 4 bases at J, with 18 bases in the middle. In germline, CDR1 is SGHRS, CDR2 YFSETQ. The CDR3 sequence: CASSAPSGHPKNIQYF. The DNA of the CDR3 is TGCGCCAGCAGCGCGCCCTCGGGACATCCTAAAAACATTCAGTACTTC.

The chain carries TRBV7-2 and TRBJ1-3; D is perhaps TRBD1 (5 bases). Germline CDR1 and CDR2: SGHTA and FQGNSA. The ends were cut back, 1 base at V and 0 bases at J, with 10 bases in the middle. This CDR3 region has 16 residues. The CDR3 sequence: CASSLVGRDSGNTIYF. The CDR3 nucleotides read TGTGCCAGCAGCTTAGTTGGCAGGGACTCTGGAAACACCATATATTTT.

The V call is TRBV2, the J call TRBJ2-7; TRBD1 might be the D (6 bases). With 7 bases removed from V and 2 bases from J, the gap between germline ends came to 12 bases. CDR3 length: 13 amino acids. CDR1 and CDR2 (germline): SNHLY, FYNNEI. CDR3 sequence: CASNEGVPYEQYF. The CDR3 nucleotides read TGTGCCAGCAATGAGGGGGTCCCCTACGAGCAGTACTTC. The entire variable domain, with the rest obtained from reference TRBV2 and TRBJ2-7, is as follows: EPEVTQTPSHQVTQMGQEVILRCVPISNHLYFYWYRQILGQKVEFLVSFYNNEISEKSEIFDDQFSVERPDGSNFTLKIRSTKLEDSAMYFCASNEGVPYEQYFGPGTRLTVT.